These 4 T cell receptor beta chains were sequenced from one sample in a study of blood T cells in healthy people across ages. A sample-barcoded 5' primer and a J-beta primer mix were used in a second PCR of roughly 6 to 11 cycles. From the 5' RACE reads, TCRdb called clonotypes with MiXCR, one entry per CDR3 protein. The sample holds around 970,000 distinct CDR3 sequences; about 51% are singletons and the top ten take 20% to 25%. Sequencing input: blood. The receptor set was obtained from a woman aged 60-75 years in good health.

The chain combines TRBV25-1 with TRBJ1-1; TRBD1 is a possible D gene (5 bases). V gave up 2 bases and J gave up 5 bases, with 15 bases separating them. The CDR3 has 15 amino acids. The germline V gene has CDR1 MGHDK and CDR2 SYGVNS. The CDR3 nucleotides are TGTGCCAGCAGTGAAGTGGGCCCCGGGGGGACTGAAGCTTTCTTT. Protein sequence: CASSEVGPGGTEAFF.

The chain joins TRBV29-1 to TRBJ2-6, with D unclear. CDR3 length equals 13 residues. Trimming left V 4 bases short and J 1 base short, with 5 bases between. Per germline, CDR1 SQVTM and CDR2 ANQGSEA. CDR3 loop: CSVVQSGANVLTF. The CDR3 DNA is TGCAGCGTTGTCCAGTCTGGGGCCAACGTCCTGACTTTC.

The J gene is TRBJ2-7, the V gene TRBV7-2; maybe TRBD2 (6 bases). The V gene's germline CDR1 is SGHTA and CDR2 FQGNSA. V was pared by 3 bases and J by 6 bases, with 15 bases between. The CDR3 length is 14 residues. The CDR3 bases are TGTGCCAGCAGCTTGTTAGGTTCTAGCGTCGAGCAGTACTTC. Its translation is CASSLLGSSVEQYF.

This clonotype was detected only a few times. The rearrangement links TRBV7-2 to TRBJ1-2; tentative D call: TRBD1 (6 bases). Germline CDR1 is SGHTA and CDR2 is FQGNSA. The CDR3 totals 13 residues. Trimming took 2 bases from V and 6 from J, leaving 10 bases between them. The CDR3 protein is CASSLYRDDGYTF. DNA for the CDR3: TGTGCCAGCAGCTTATACAGGGATGATGGCTACACCTTC. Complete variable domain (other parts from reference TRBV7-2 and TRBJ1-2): GAGVSQSPSNKVTEKGKDVELRCDPISGHTALYWYRQSLGQGLEFLIYFQGNSAPDKSGLPSDRFSAERTGGSVSTLTIQRTQQEDSAVYLCASSLYRDDGYTFGSGTRLTVV.